This passage covers 3 T cell receptor beta chains from one sample sequenced in a study of blood T cell repertoires in COVID-19. The assay was immunoSEQ multiplex PCR, and TCRdb's table has in-frame clones only and misses some. This table has approximately 65,000 clones, roughly 84% appearing once. The sequenced sample consisted of peripheral blood. These TCRs come from a man aged 50 to 59 with acute or convalescent COVID-19.

The CDR3: CSVRGQDKNIQYF. The CDR3 DNA sequence: TGCAGCGTGAGGGGACAGGACAAAAACATTCAGTACTTC. This chain connects TRBV29-1 to TRBJ2-4, with 8 nucleotides matching TRBD1. Trimming cost V 6 bases and J 3 bases; bases outside gene matches: 4. The CDR3 has 13 amino acids. Germline V gives CDR1 SQVTM, CDR2 ANQGSEA.

The chain is built from TRBV5-5 and TRBJ2-5; 12 bases fit TRBD2. The ends lost 4 bases at V and 5 bases at J; junction bases unmatched: 6. Germline V CDR1 and CDR2: SGHKS, YYEKEE (reference sequence). This CDR3 is 15 amino acids long. CDR3 in DNA: TGTGCCAGCAGCCGTAGACTAGCGGGAGATGAGACCCAGTACTTC. It yields the protein CASSRRLAGDETQYF.

This CDR3 reads CASSWTSTDTQYF. As DNA, the CDR3 is TGTGCCAGTTCCTGGACTAGCACAGATACGCAGTATTTT. This sequence joins TRBV7-8 and TRBJ2-3; maybe TRBD2 (5 bases). CDR1 is SGHVS and CDR2 is FQNEAQ in the germline V gene. Trimming took 9 bases from V and 0 from J, leaving 10 bases between them. This CDR3 is built from 13 residues. Based on the CDR3 plus reference TRBV7-8 and TRBJ2-3, the full variable domain is GAGVSQSPRYKVAKRGQDVALRCDPISGHVSLFWYQQALGQGPEFLTYFQNEAQLDKSGLPSDRFFAERPEGSVSTLKIQRTQQEDSAVYLCASSWTSTDTQYFGPGTRLTVL.